The 19 T cell receptor beta chains below come from one sample, sequenced in a study of OX40 agonist ivuxolimab in advanced cancers. Profiled with immunoSEQ multiplex PCR; TCRdb holds only in-frame clones, not every one. The repertoire holds tens of thousands of clones, approximately 89% seen once, with 5.5% to 7.5% in the top ten. The sequenced sample was CD4+ or CD8+ T cells sorted from blood, obtained in a trial of the OX40 agonist ivuxolimab. The receptors stem from an adult with an advanced solid tumor such as melanoma, head and neck, liver or kidney cancer.

The chain joins TRBV18 to TRBJ1-1; D is undetermined. This CDR3 region has 18 residues. The germline V gene has CDR1 KGHSH and CDR2 LQKENI. Trimming took off 4 bases at V and 3 bases at J, with 24 bases between the two ends. CDR3 sequence reads: CASSQTSRPSLGDTEAFF. The CDR3 DNA follows: TGTGCCAGCTCACAGACCTCTAGGCCCTCTCTTGGGGACACTGAAGCTTTCTTT.

This clone was detected once. The V gene is TRBV7-2, the J gene TRBJ2-1; 11 bases fit TRBD2. Per germline, CDR1 SGHTA and CDR2 FQGNSA. CDR3 length: 15 amino acids. The V segment lost 4 bases and the J segment 6 bases; nucleotides outside the gene matches: 5. CDR3 nucleotides: TGTGCCAGCAGCTATTCCGGGACTAGCGGCAATGAGCAGTTCTTC. Translating it yields CASSYSGTSGNEQFF.

By share, this clone ranks as medium-sized. The chain couples TRBV10-2 to TRBJ1-1; D call uncertain. Germline CDR1 is WSHSY and CDR2 is SAAADI. CDR3 size: 11 residues. Trimming took off 3 bases at V and 8 bases at J, with 7 bases between the two ends. The CDR3 spells CASSDLLEAFF. CDR3 DNA sequence: TGCGCCAGCAGTGACCTGTTAGAAGCTTTCTTT.

The J gene is TRBJ2-1, the V gene TRBV16; the match to TRBD2 covers 7 bases. CDR3 size: 14 residues. V lost 3 bases, J lost 7 bases, and 6 bases stayed unmatched. Germline assignment: CDR1 KGHSY and CDR2 FQNENV. CDR3 DNA: TGTGCCAGCAGCCAGGGAGGGACGCTAAATGAGCAGTTCTTC. This codes for CASSQGGTLNEQFF.

The chain combines TRBV28 with TRBJ1-2, with D possibly being TRBD1 (6 bases). The ends were cut back, 4 bases at V and 3 bases at J, with 12 bases in the middle. CDR1 and CDR2 (germline): MDHEN, SYDVKM. The CDR3 loop spans 14 amino acids. CDR3 region: CASSSFTGYYGYTF. The CDR3 region has the DNA TGTGCCAGCAGTTCGTTTACAGGGTACTATGGCTACACCTTC.

The chain links TRBV6-1 to TRBJ1-1; D gene unclear. The germline gives CDR1 MNHNS, CDR2 SASEGT. Trimming removed 4 bases at V and 6 bases at J, with 6 bases between. The CDR3 contains 11 residues. The CDR3 DNA sequence: TGTGCCAGCAGTGTGGGTCCTGAAGCTTTCTTT. Amino acid sequence: CASSVGPEAFF.

This chain uses TRBV14 with TRBJ1-2; TRBD1 matches at 9 bases. Trimming removed 3 bases from V and 13 bases from J; junction bases left unmatched: 0. Germline V gene lookup returns CDR1 SGHDN and CDR2 FVKESK. The length of the CDR3 is 10 residues. CDR3: CASSQDRGTF. CDR3 sequence (DNA): TGTGCCAGCAGCCAGGACAGGGGCACCTTC.

The chain joins TRBV7-9 to TRBJ2-5; 15 positions match TRBD2. The J segment lost 5 bases and the V segment lost 4 bases, leaving 8 bases of the junction unmatched. In germline, CDR1 is SEHNR, CDR2 FQNEAQ (reference sequence). This CDR3 region has 17 residues. For the CDR3, the DNA is TGTGCCAGCAGCTACTGGACTAGCGGGGGGGCATTTGAGACCCAGTACTTC. It is translated as CASSYWTSGGAFETQYF.

The V and J genes are TRBV27 and TRBJ2-1, with a weak D call TRBD2 (5 bases). This CDR3 spans 17 amino acids. Germline loops: CDR1 MNHEY, CDR2 SMNVEV (reference sequence). V lost 3 bases, J lost 4 bases, and 19 bases lay in between. The CDR3 DNA follows: TGTGCCAGCAGTTTGTTATCAGCTAGCTCATTTTACAATGAGCAGTTCTTC. It is translated as CASSLLSASSFYNEQFF.

V gene TRBV19 combines with J gene TRBJ1-1; TRBD1 agrees at 11 bases. CDR3 length: 13 amino acids. The germline V gene has CDR1 LNHDA and CDR2 SQIVND (reference sequence). Trimming removed 4 bases from V and 7 bases from J; junction bases left unmatched: 2. In DNA, the CDR3 is TGTGCCAGTAGTAGGACAGGGGGCAGTGAAGCTTTCTTT. Amino acid sequence: CASSRTGGSEAFF.

J is TRBJ2-6 and V is TRBV10-2; 8 nucleotides match TRBD1. The CDR3 has 18 residues. Germline values: CDR1 WSHSY, CDR2 SAAADI. J lost 2 bases, V lost 0 bases, and 6 bases had no gene match. The CDR3 nucleotides read TGCGCCAGCAGTGAGTCCTCAGGGGGCATCACTGGGGCCAACGTCCTGACTTTC. As protein: CASSESSGGITGANVLTF.

The chain joins TRBV7-2 to TRBJ2-7, with D possibly TRBD1 on 6 matching bases. V dropped 5 bases and J dropped 2 bases, with 10 bases sitting between them. Germline CDR1 reads SGHTA; CDR2 reads FQGNSA. The CDR3 loop spans 13 amino acids. CDR3 sequence: CASSTWDTYEQYF. DNA of the CDR3: TGTGCCAGCAGCACTTGGGACACCTACGAGCAGTACTTC.

This chain uses TRBV2 with TRBJ1-5; D is unclear. The CDR3 is made up of 13 amino acids. CDR1 SNHLY and CDR2 FYNNEI come from the germline V gene. The V end was cut by 3 bases, the J end by 7 bases, with 10 bases between. The CDR3 is CASSDKTVQPQHF. In DNA form, the CDR3 reads TGTGCCAGCAGTGACAAAACAGTCCAGCCCCAGCATTTT.

The genes are TRBV5-6 and TRBJ2-1; 7 bases are shared with TRBD1. The V and J ends lost 4 bases and 6 bases, in that order; junction bases with no gene match: 1. Per germline, CDR1 SGHDT and CDR2 YYEEEE. The CDR3 loop spans 12 amino acids. CDR3 loop: CASSGTVNEQFF. In DNA, the CDR3 is TGTGCCAGCAGCGGGACAGTCAATGAGCAGTTCTTC.

The rearrangement uses TRBV28 and TRBJ1-1, with D tentatively TRBD1 (5 bases). The CDR3 length is 14 residues. V dropped 2 bases and J dropped 7 bases, with 14 bases sitting between them. From germline, CDR1 is MDHEN and CDR2 SYDVKM. The CDR3 loop reads CASSLVPRAIEAFF. The DNA of the CDR3 is TGTGCCAGCAGTTTAGTACCCAGGGCCATTGAAGCTTTCTTT.

This chain uses TRBV7-6 with TRBJ2-4; 12 bases map to TRBD1. CDR1 is SGHVS, CDR2 FNYEAQ, per germline. J was trimmed by 6 bases and V by 5 bases; bases with no gene match: 5. The CDR3 is 15 residues long. CDR3 sequence: CASSRDRGLGNIQYF. The CDR3 bases are TGTGCCAGCAGCCGGGACAGGGGGCTTGGAAACATTCAGTACTTC.

The CDR3 DNA is TGTGCCAGCAGTGACGGCGGGGGCTTCGGCAATCAGCCCCAGCATTTT. This gives the protein CASSDGGGFGNQPQHF. The rearrangement links TRBV6-1 to TRBJ1-5; a possible D gene is TRBD1 (6 bases). CDR1 is MNHNS and CDR2 is SASEGT in the germline V gene. The V gene lost 3 bases and the J gene lost 2 bases, with 14 bases spanning the gap. The CDR3 runs 16 residues.

V is TRBV7-2 and J is TRBJ1-5, with D tentatively TRBD1 (6 bases). V was shortened by 0 bases and J by 5 bases, with 11 bases between the two germline ends. This CDR3 spans 15 amino acids. Germline assignment: CDR1 SGHTA and CDR2 FQGNSA. This CDR3 reads CASSLAETGYQPQHF. CDR3 nucleotides: TGTGCCAGCAGCTTAGCTGAGACAGGCTATCAGCCCCAGCATTTT.

The rearrangement joins TRBV5-6 to TRBJ2-7; 10 bases fit TRBD2. The V and J ends lost 5 bases and 2 bases, in that order; junction bases with no gene match: 7. Germline lookup yields CDR1 SGHDT and CDR2 YYEEEE. This CDR3 has 15 residues. CDR3 protein: CASRRGTSGTYEQYF. For the CDR3, the DNA is TGTGCCAGCAGGCGGGGCACTAGCGGGACCTACGAGCAGTACTTC.